Sequencing of this TCR beta chain was carried out in a study of T cell changes during pregnancy in multiple sclerosis. The repertoire was sequenced with immunoSEQ multiplex PCR; TCRdb's copy has only in-frame clones and lacks some. The sample yields 60,000 to 80,000 clones, roughly nine tenths seen once. Looked up from germline, CDR1 is LGHNA and CDR2 is YNFKEQ. The ends were cut back, 0 bases at V and 7 bases at J, with 15 bases in the middle. The CDR3 runs 16 residues. The source was peripheral blood, collected before pregnancy. V and J are TRBV4-2 and TRBJ1-4; D is perhaps TRBD1 (6 bases). This receptor was taken from a female donor with multiple sclerosis, enrolled in a pregnancy study. As DNA, the CDR3 is TGTGCCAGCAGCCAAGATACTGGGACACCTAGTGAAAAACTGTTTTTT. Translation gives CASSQDTGTPSEKLFF.